What follows are 11 T cell receptor beta chains derived from one specimen sequenced in a study of beta chain features in type 1 diabetes. What was sequenced were expressed TCRB transcripts, since all of the isolated RNA had been reverse transcribed. The repertoire was sequenced with immunoSEQ multiplex PCR; TCRdb's copy has only in-frame clones and lacks some. The sample consists of 150,000 or so clones, about 44% of them appearing once. The sample taken for sequencing was Tregs from blood. All receptors derive from a man aged 18 to 29 in good health.

The CDR3 reads CASSDRQGWNYGYTF. The CDR3 DNA reads TGTGCCAGCAGTGACCGACAGGGTTGGAACTATGGCTACACCTTC. The rearrangement uses TRBV6-1 and TRBJ1-2, with TRBD1 matching over 7 bases. The CDR3 covers 15 residues. J gave up 2 bases and V 3 bases, and 6 bases lay outside the gene matches. Germline CDR1 MNHNS, CDR2 SASEGT.

The chain uses TRBV20-1 and TRBJ1-2, with 7 bases matching TRBD1. With 5 bases clipped from V and 4 bases from J, the junction kept 1 base outside the gene matches. Germline CDR1 reads DFQATT; CDR2 reads SNEGSKA (reference sequence). The CDR3 runs to 11 residues. This CDR3 reads CSAGTAYGYTF. For the CDR3, the DNA is TGCAGTGCTGGGACAGCCTATGGCTACACCTTC.

The chain combines TRBV5-1 with TRBJ1-1; TRBD1 matches 11 bases. The CDR3 is 15 residues long. V gave up 0 bases and J gave up 6 bases; unmatched junction bases: 4. Per the germline V gene, CDR1 is SGHRS and CDR2 is YFSETQ. Written as DNA, the CDR3 is TGCGCCAGCAGCTTGGGGGACAGGGGGTCGGCTGAAGCTTTCTTT. Translation gives CASSLGDRGSAEAFF.

The chain recombines TRBV5-1 with TRBJ1-5; D is unresolved. Trimming cost V 0 bases and J 7 bases, with 8 bases left between them. The CDR3 has 13 amino acids. Germline CDR1 SGHRS, CDR2 YFSETQ. CDR3 sequence reads: CASSLDAGQPQHF. CDR3 sequence (DNA): TGCGCCAGCAGCTTGGACGCCGGGCAGCCCCAGCATTTT. Drawing the rest from reference TRBV5-1 and TRBJ1-5, the complete variable domain is KAGVTQTPRYLIKTRGQQVTLSCSPISGHRSVSWYQQTPGQGLQFLFEYFSETQRNKGNFPGRFSGRQFSNSRSEMNVSTLELGDSALYLCASSLDAGQPQHFGDGTRLSIL.

The chain links TRBV5-5 to TRBJ2-3; D may be TRBD2 (5 bases). Trimming stripped 3 bases from V and 6 bases from J, with 11 bases between. Per germline, CDR1 SGHKS and CDR2 YYEKEE (reference sequence). The CDR3 has 13 residues. In DNA, the CDR3 is TGTGCCAGCAGCTCTGGTGGGAGTGATACGCAGTATTTT. It is translated as CASSSGGSDTQYF.

Only a few counts were recorded for this clone. The rearrangement joins TRBV2 to TRBJ2-3; 8 bases are shared with TRBD1. With 1 base clipped from V and 3 bases from J, the junction kept 3 bases outside the gene matches. In germline, CDR1 is SNHLY, CDR2 FYNNEI. The CDR3 contains 15 residues. CDR3 residues: CASSEGDRGTDTQYF. The CDR3 DNA follows: TGTGCCAGCAGTGAAGGCGACAGGGGAACAGATACGCAGTATTTT.

The sample holds a few counts of this clone. The chain employs TRBV5-1 and TRBJ2-5, with 7 bases that match TRBD1. The germline CDR1 and CDR2 sequences are SGHRS and YFSETQ. V lost 4 bases, J lost 2 bases, and 8 bases stayed unmatched. The CDR3 covers 15 residues. In DNA form, the CDR3 reads TGCGCCAGCAGCACCCGGACAGGCGGGCAAGAGACCCAGTACTTC. This codes for CASSTRTGGQETQYF.

The chain links TRBV7-9 to TRBJ2-5; D perhaps matches TRBD1 (6 bases). The CDR3 is 15 residues long. The V gene's germline CDR1 is SEHNR and CDR2 FQNEAQ (reference sequence). Trimming took off 0 bases at V and 5 bases at J, with 13 bases between the two ends. CDR3 coding DNA: TGTGCCAGCAGCTTAGCGAGTGGGGGCGCGGAGACCCAGTACTTC. Its protein product is CASSLASGGAETQYF.

This clone was detected a few times. V and J are TRBV7-9 and TRBJ1-4; D not certain. Germline CDR1 reads SEHNR; CDR2 reads FQNEAQ (reference sequence). Trimming left V 1 base short and J 0 bases short, with 9 bases between. This CDR3 spans 16 amino acids. CDR3 sequence reads: CASSLGLSTTNEKLFF. Here the CDR3 DNA reads TGTGCCAGCAGCTTAGGGTTGAGCACAACTAATGAAAAACTGTTTTTT.

The chain joins TRBV4-3 to TRBJ2-7; D is possibly TRBD1 (6 bases). The CDR3 loop spans 16 amino acids. Germline V gene sequence: CDR1 LGHNA, CDR2 YSLEER. V was pared by 2 bases and J by 0 bases, with 14 bases between. The CDR3 DNA reads as TGCGCCAGCAGCCAATTTCCGGACAGTAGCTCCTACGAGCAGTACTTC. Translation: CASSQFPDSSSYEQYF.

This clone was recorded once. The rearrangement links TRBV4-2 to TRBJ2-5, with D possibly matching TRBD2 (6 bases). Germline V gives CDR1 LGHNA, CDR2 YNFKEQ. With 1 base removed from V and 4 bases from J, the gap between germline ends came to 16 bases. The CDR3 consists of 16 residues. CDR3 sequence: CASSQGGRRETETQYF. The CDR3 DNA follows: TGTGCCAGCAGCCAAGGAGGGAGGAGGGAGACAGAGACCCAGTACTTC.